These 10 T cell receptor beta chains came from one sample sequenced in a study of blood T cell repertoires in COVID-19. Only in-frame clones appear in the TCRdb table, and some are missing; sequencing was by immunoSEQ multiplex PCR. The sample includes 170,000 or so clones, about 86% of them seen just once. The sequenced sample was peripheral blood. The receptors stem from a woman younger than 35 who had recovered from COVID-19.

The rearrangement uses TRBV10-3 and TRBJ2-3; 9 bases are shared with TRBD2. The CDR3 has 15 residues. V shed 4 bases and J 2 bases; nucleotides not matched to a gene: 4. Per the germline V gene, CDR1 is ENHRY and CDR2 is SYGVKD. As DNA, the CDR3 is TGTGCCATCAGTGCTAGCGGGACTTTCACAGATACGCAGTATTTT. This translates into CAISASGTFTDTQYF.

V gene TRBV6-1 combines with J gene TRBJ1-6, with TRBD1 identical over 9 bases. After removal of 4 bases from V and 0 bases from J, the junction contained 4 bases not matched to a gene. Germline V gives CDR1 MNHNS, CDR2 SASEGT. The CDR3 consists of 17 residues. The CDR3 is CASSGGQGRSYNSPLHF. CDR3 nucleotides: TGTGCCAGCAGTGGGGGACAGGGCCGCTCCTATAATTCACCCCTCCACTTT.

V gene TRBV19 combines with J gene TRBJ2-1; possibly TRBD2 for D (6 bases). CDR3 length: 15 residues. V lost 1 base and J lost 2, with 9 bases in between. Looked up from germline, CDR1 is LNHDA and CDR2 is SQIVND (reference sequence). In nucleotides, the CDR3 is TGTGCCAGTAGTATAGCGGGAGAAACCTACAATGAGCAGTTCTTC. It specifies CASSIAGETYNEQFF.

This chain connects TRBV29-1 to TRBJ2-3; TRBD1 aligns across 7 bases. Germline CDR1 and CDR2: SQVTM and ANQGSEA. With 6 bases clipped from V and 4 bases from J, the junction kept 7 bases outside the gene matches. The CDR3 covers 13 residues. The CDR3 loop is CSVEPTGADTQYF. The CDR3 DNA sequence: TGCAGCGTCGAACCTACAGGGGCAGATACGCAGTATTTT.

J is TRBJ1-1 and V is TRBV13, with D perhaps TRBD1 (5 bases). The germline V gene encodes CDR1 PRHDT and CDR2 FYEKMQ (reference sequence). The CDR3 sequence is 15 residues long. Trimming pared 1 base from V and 4 bases from J, leaving 13 bases between. The CDR3 bases are TGTGCCAGCAGCTTAGAGGCCACAGGCGGCACTGAAGCTTTCTTT. Its protein is CASSLEATGGTEAFF.

The V gene is TRBV5-1, the J gene TRBJ1-6, with D unresolved. V lost 5 bases and J lost 0, with 9 bases in between. Germline values: CDR1 SGHRS, CDR2 YFSETQ. The CDR3 is 15 amino acids. CDR3 in amino acids: CASRPEGSYNSPLHF. CDR3 DNA: TGCGCCAGCAGACCAGAGGGCTCCTATAATTCACCCCTCCACTTT.

Only a few counts were recorded for this clone. The chain employs TRBV6-5 and TRBJ1-3; D is undetermined. V dropped 2 bases and J dropped 3 bases, with 14 bases sitting between them. From germline, CDR1 is MNHEY and CDR2 SVGAGI. The CDR3 is 16 amino acids. CDR3 residues: CASSYAIPVGGNTIYF. CDR3 sequence (DNA): TGTGCCAGCAGTTACGCGATACCCGTTGGTGGAAACACCATATATTTT.

The chain combines TRBV12-3 or TRBV12-4 with TRBJ1-1; D may be TRBD1 (5 bases). The CDR3 covers 13 residues. V was pared by 4 bases and J by 7 bases, with 13 bases between. The CDR3 DNA is TGTGCCAGCAGTTATCCAGGGATGGGTGAAGCTTTCTTT. The encoded protein is CASSYPGMGEAFF.

This clone was seen more than once but under ten times. The chain couples TRBV3-1 (or the pseudogene TRBV3-2) to TRBJ2-1; 11 bases are shared with TRBD2. CDR3 length: 18 amino acids. The junction had 10 bases not matched to a gene; V was cut back by 2 bases and J by 4 bases. Germline CDR1 and CDR2: LGHDT and YNNKEL (reference sequence). The CDR3 DNA reads TGTGCCAGCAGCCAACAAGGACTGACTAGCGGGGATTACAATGAGCAGTTCTTC. Its protein is CASSQQGLTSGDYNEQFF.

V and J are TRBV9 and TRBJ1-1; TRBD1 matches at 7 bases. Unmatched junction bases numbered 7, after V lost 4 bases and J lost 1 base. The CDR3 length is 15 residues. Germline V CDR1 and CDR2: SGDLS, YYNGEE. The CDR3 bases are TGTGCCAGCAGCATAGGGGGCGCAAGGAACACTGAAGCTTTCTTT. This encodes CASSIGGARNTEAFF.